This T cell receptor beta chain was retrieved from a study of blood T cell repertoires in COVID-19. Study-level background: Italy, Spain and the United States were the sources of the convalescent and acute COVID-19 samples.

Note on this clone: One base away lies a much larger clone, so this may be a sequencing read error.

Cohort 3 donors were reported recovered after two negative PCRs, clearance, or symptom resolution. Per the study methods: It was from reference gene primer amplification that nucleated cell counts were estimated. Only in-frame clones appear in the TCRdb table, and some are missing; sequencing was by immunoSEQ multiplex PCR. The DNA gave D and trimming, while V, J and clone size come from that table. The sample lists over 150,000 clones, around 84% seen once, with roughly 3.2% in the top ten. From germline, CDR1 is SGHTA and CDR2 FQGNSA. V shed 5 bases, J shed 6 bases, and the junction held 3 bases outside the gene matches. The CDR3 contains 12 residues.

The V and J genes are TRBV7-2 and TRBJ1-2, with TRBD1 matching over 7 bases. The receptor's source is a woman in her twenties or thirties who had recovered from COVID-19. Sequenced material: PBMCs or T cells enriched from blood (not recorded which). The CDR3 DNA is TGTGCCAGCAGCCTGACAGGGAATGGCTACACCTTC. This codes for CASSLTGNGYTF.